This TCR beta chain was identified in a study of neurological immune-mediated disorders. The sorted libraries drew on roughly 1 million T cells that were CD4+ or CD8+. The CDR3 totals 12 residues. Per the germline V gene, CDR1 is DFQATT and CDR2 is SNEGSKA (reference sequence). Trimming removed 8 bases at V and 0 bases at J, with 10 bases between. The table lists this clonotype with many counts. Per sequencing run, 15-18 subjects together gave over 170 million TCR-beta sequences. TCRdb reprocessed the 5' RACE reads via MiXCR and lists one record per CDR3 protein. The sample lists 35,000 to 50,000 distinct CDR3 sequences, roughly 15% occurring once.

V gene TRBV20-1 combines with J gene TRBJ1-2, with D unresolved. The sequence was collected from a woman in her sixties or seventies with HTLV-1-associated myelopathy (HAM/TSP). Material: CD4+ T cells from blood. CDR3 loop: CSSGLPNYGYTF. The CDR3 DNA is TGCAGTTCTGGATTGCCTAACTATGGCTACACCTTC.